This T cell receptor beta chain was observed in a study of T cell responses to AZD1222 COVID-19 vaccine. Findings of the study overall: Vaccine-associated CD4 TCRs spanned spike, dominant at 160-218 and 743-854. Reportedly, close to half of spike-specific TCRs are directed against unmutated variant regions. Spike-specific TCR breadth and depth rose after two AZD1222 doses.

The length of the CDR3 is 13 residues. Germline CDR1 reads KGHSH; CDR2 reads LQKENI. Deletions cut 3 bases from V and 3 bases from J, with 8 bases between. TCRdb's table, derived via immunoSEQ multiplex PCR, lists solely in-frame clones and lacks some. Of 100,000 to 150,000 clones detected, approximately 85% appear once; the ten largest clones hold approximately 4.4%. This clone came up once. Antigen specificity is unknown. Second doses were pooled across both intervals (about 4 or about 12 weeks). The chain carries TRBV18 and TRBJ2-5; D is undetermined. The specimen comprised peripheral blood, sampled 28 days after the second AZD1222 dose. This clonotype was obtained from an adult who received the AZD1222 COVID-19 vaccine. DNA of the CDR3: TGTGCCAGCTCACCCGGGTCCAAAGAGACCCAGTACTTC. Translated: CASSPGSKETQYF.